Below, 10 T cell receptor beta chains from the same sample are listed, as sequenced in a study of cytomegalovirus exposure and HLA in healthy donors. PCR was performed using 60 Vbeta and 13 Jbeta primers. Data came from immunoSEQ multiplex PCR; TCRdb stores just in-frame clones and leaves some out. The data hold about 110,000 clones, with 60% to 80% observed a single time. Material: PBMCs. All receptors come from a man aged 35 to 55 in good health and CMV-seronegative.

V usage is TRBV5-1 and J usage is TRBJ2-7; D call uncertain. The V and J ends lost 2 bases and 5 bases respectively, with 5 bases between them. Germline V gene data show CDR1 as SGHRS and CDR2 as YFSETQ. This CDR3 comprises 11 residues. CDR3 sequence (DNA): TGCGCCAGCAGCTTAACAGACGAGCAGTACTTC. Its protein is CASSLTDEQYF.

Comments on this clone: This likely stems from a read error, as it lies one base from a far larger clone. The rearrangement uses TRBV4-2 and TRBJ2-1, with 10 bases lining up with TRBD1. J lost 7 bases, V lost 3 bases, and 3 bases had no gene match. Germline CDR1 reads LGHNA; CDR2 reads YNFKEQ. This CDR3 comprises 14 residues. This CDR3 reads CASSQGQGWNEQFF. The CDR3 DNA reads TGTGCCAGCAGCCAGGGACAGGGGTGGAATGAGCAGTTCTTC.

This chain joins TRBV20-1 and TRBJ2-1; D not resolved. Germline V gene sequence: CDR1 DFQATT, CDR2 SNEGSKA (reference sequence). The CDR3 consists of 11 residues. The V and J ends lost 2 bases and 8 bases respectively, with 7 bases between them. In DNA form, the CDR3 reads TGCAGTGCTAGACCCTTCGATGAGCAGTTCTTC. This codes for CSARPFDEQFF.

The chain has TRBV19 and TRBJ1-5, with D unresolved. Trimming stripped 0 bases from V and 2 bases from J, with 11 bases between. This CDR3 region has 16 residues. The germline CDR1 and CDR2 sequences are LNHDA and SQIVND (reference sequence). This chain's CDR3 is CASSIDTGYGNQPQHF. The CDR3 DNA reads as TGTGCCAGTAGTATAGATACGGGATACGGCAATCAGCCCCAGCATTTT. The full variable domain, in which reference TRBV19 and TRBJ1-5 provide the parts outside the CDR3, is DGGITQSPKYLFRKEGQNVTLSCEQNLNHDAMYWYRQDPGQGLRLIYYSQIVNDFQKGDIAEGYSVSREKKESFPLTVTSAQKNPTAFYLCASSIDTGYGNQPQHFGDGTRLSIL.

The V and J genes are TRBV5-1 and TRBJ1-5; D not certain. This CDR3 comprises 15 residues. V was trimmed by 0 bases and J by 2 bases, leaving 9 bases between them. Germline CDR1 is SGHRS and CDR2 is YFSETQ. CDR3 sequence: CASSLAPTGNQPQHF. CDR3 bases: TGCGCCAGCAGCTTGGCCCCTACAGGCAATCAGCCCCAGCATTTT.

This rearrangement joins TRBV6-5 to TRBJ1-2; TRBD1 aligns across 8 bases. With 6 bases clipped from V and 9 bases from J, the junction kept 9 bases outside the gene matches. The CDR3 runs 13 residues. Per germline, CDR1 MNHEY and CDR2 SVGAGI. CDR3 sequence reads: CASSRDRGRSYTF. DNA of the CDR3: TGTGCCAGCAGCCGCGACAGGGGTAGAAGCTACACCTTC.

This clone has a handful of counts. This chain uses TRBV2 with TRBJ1-1; no clear D. CDR3 length: 13 amino acids. CDR1 is SNHLY and CDR2 is FYNNEI in the germline V gene. Trimming cost V 7 bases and J 3 bases, with 12 bases left between them. CDR3 bases: TGTGCCAGCACAAGAGATACCCACACTGAAGCTTTCTTT. It translates to CASTRDTHTEAFF. The full variable domain, rest sourced from reference TRBV2 and TRBJ1-1, is EPEVTQTPSHQVTQMGQEVILRCVPISNHLYFYWYRQILGQKVEFLVSFYNNEISEKSEIFDDQFSVERPDGSNFTLKIRSTKLEDSAMYFCASTRDTHTEAFFGQGTRLTVV.

The gene calls are TRBV18 and TRBJ1-2; 8 nucleotides match TRBD1. Germline values: CDR1 KGHSH, CDR2 LQKENI. This CDR3 has 15 amino acids. After removal of 3 bases from V and 2 bases from J, the junction contained 5 bases not matched to a gene. CDR3 nucleotide sequence: TGTGCCAGCTCACCGGGGGACAGGCGGAACTATGGCTACACCTTC. It encodes CASSPGDRRNYGYTF.

The gene calls are TRBV27 and TRBJ2-7; D may be TRBD1 (6 bases). Looked up from germline, CDR1 is MNHEY and CDR2 is SMNVEV (reference sequence). The V gene lost 2 bases and the J gene lost 2 bases, with 7 bases spanning the gap. The CDR3 runs 13 residues. The CDR3 region is CASSLTGPYEQYF. DNA for the CDR3: TGTGCCAGCAGTTTAACAGGGCCCTACGAGCAGTACTTC.

The rearrangement joins TRBV7-9 to TRBJ1-4, with TRBD1 as a possible D gene (5 bases). CDR1 is SEHNR and CDR2 is FQNEAQ in the germline V gene (reference sequence). The germline V and J ends were trimmed by 3 bases and 12 bases, with 17 bases remaining between them. The CDR3 is 14 residues long. DNA of the CDR3: TGTGCCAGCAGCTTTGGCGGGGCTGACAGCGAACTGTTTTTT. Its protein product is CASSFGGADSELFF. Together with reference TRBV7-9 and TRBJ1-4, the CDR3 gives the full variable domain: DTGVSQNPRHKITKRGQNVTFRCDPISEHNRLYWYRQTLGQGPEFLTYFQNEAQLEKSRLLSDRFSAERPKGSFSTLEIQRTEQGDSAMYLCASSFGGADSELFFGSGTQLSVL.